These T cell receptor beta chains were read from a single sample in a study of T-cell memory formation after mild COVID-19. MiXCR was run by TCRdb on the 5' RACE reads, yielding one entry per CDR3 protein. There are about 40,000 distinct CDR3 sequences in the sample; less than 8% occur only once, and about 0.81% lies in the top ten. Sequencing was done on a sample of PBMCs or a T cell subset sorted from them (not recorded which). Receptors were obtained from an adult who had mild COVID-19 (a few samples of this study predate the infection). Cell type and time point are not known. The CDR3 runs from the conserved cysteine through the conserved F or W. Each record gives: D gene, V gene, J gene, clone size, CDR3 protein, CDR3 DNA. D genes are given only for firm matches. Clone size is shown for a subset of rows, as once, few, many or a class of expanded clone.

.	TRBV30	TRBJ2-5	.	CAWGGQSKETQYF	TGTGCCTGGGGCGGGCAGTCAAAAGAGACCCAGTACTTC
TRBD2	TRBV7-9	TRBJ2-5	.	CASSTRPLSGGQEETQYF	TGTGCCAGCAGCACACGCCCCCTGAGCGGGGGGCAGGAAGAGACCCAGTACTTC
.	TRBV5-4	TRBJ2-3	.	CASSPEGGTDTQYF	TGTGCCAGCAGCCCGGAGGGAGGCACGGATACGCAGTATTTT
.	TRBV20-1	TRBJ2-5	few	CSAPTRYQETQYF	TGCAGTGCCCCGACAAGGTACCAAGAGACCCAGTACTTC
.	TRBV6-5	TRBJ2-5	many	CASSYSRQNHQYF	TGTGCCAGCAGTTACTCGAGGCAGAACCACCAGTACTTC
.	TRBV20-1	TRBJ2-1	many	CSARDFQRTSNEQFF	TGCAGTGCTAGAGATTTCCAGCGTACCTCCAATGAGCAGTTCTTC
.	TRBV5-1	TRBJ2-7	few	CASSLDGDSSSRSDF	TGCGCCAGCAGCTTGGACGGGGACTCCTCTTCACGATCGGACTTC
TRBD1	TRBV7-9	TRBJ1-2	.	CASSLSGQAVGYTF	TGTGCCAGCAGCTTATCCGGACAGGCGGTAGGCTACACCTTC
TRBD2	TRBV29-1	TRBJ2-3	few	CSFMGTSESSTDTQYF	TGCAGCTTTATGGGGACTAGCGAATCTAGCACAGATACGCAGTATTTT
.	TRBV7-3	TRBJ2-5	.	CASSPHRQETQYF	TGTGCCAGCAGCCCTCACCGACAAGAGACCCAGTACTTC
.	TRBV7-8	TRBJ2-6	many	CASSYSAGSGANVLTF	TGTGCCAGCAGCTACTCGGCGGGGTCTGGGGCCAACGTCCTGACTTTC
.	TRBV11-2	TRBJ1-2	many	CASSPRGRGYTF	TGTGCCAGCAGCCCTCGCGGTCGAGGCTACACCTTC
.	TRBV7-2	TRBJ2-3	many	CASSFFVVGITDTQYF	TGTGCCAGCAGCTTCTTCGTGGTGGGGATCACAGATACGCAGTATTTT
TRBD1	TRBV5-5	TRBJ1-1	few	CASSFGTENTEAFF	TGTGCCAGCAGCTTCGGGACAGAGAACACTGAAGCTTTCTTT
TRBD1	TRBV2	TRBJ2-5	many	CASNNFGTEETQYF	TGTGCCAGCAACAATTTCGGGACAGAAGAGACCCAGTACTTC
.	TRBV5-6	TRBJ1-4	.	CASSLDTTKLFF	TGTGCCAGCAGCTTAGACACGACCAAACTGTTTTTT
.	TRBV6-5	TRBJ2-7	.	CASSYGVTSLGQYF	TGTGCCAGCAGTTACGGGGTTACGAGTTTGGGGCAGTACTTC
TRBD2	TRBV7-2	TRBJ2-2	many	CASSLAATSGSIGELFF	TGTGCCAGCAGCTTAGCCGCGACTAGCGGGAGTATCGGGGAGCTGTTTTTT
TRBD1	TRBV7-6	TRBJ2-2	many	CASSLVRQGLGGELFF	TGTGCCAGCAGCTTAGTGCGACAGGGTCTTGGCGGGGAGCTGTTTTTT
.	TRBV27	TRBJ1-1	many	CASSFRGSTEAFF	TGTGCCAGCAGTTTCAGGGGTAGCACTGAAGCTTTCTTT
.	TRBV30	TRBJ2-1	few	CAWSYGDRGQFF	TGTGCCTGGAGTTACGGGGACCGAGGGCAGTTCTTC
.	TRBV12-3/TRBV12-4	TRBJ2-1	.	CASSPGNEQFF	TGTGCCAGCAGTCCAGGGAATGAGCAGTTCTTC
.	TRBV5-1	TRBJ2-5	many	CASSSGYVETQYF	TGCGCCAGCAGCTCAGGGTATGTGGAGACCCAGTACTTC
TRBD1	TRBV12-3/TRBV12-4	TRBJ2-2	.	CASRDRRDGELFF	TGTGCCAGCAGGGACAGGCGTGACGGGGAGCTGTTTTTT
.	TRBV2	TRBJ2-4	.	CATPGDSRGTKNIQYF	TGTGCCACCCCAGGTGACTCTCGAGGAACCAAAAACATTCAGTACTTC
.	TRBV3-1	TRBJ2-1	many	CASSQAPGGEQFF	TGTGCCAGCAGCCAAGCTCCAGGCGGCGAACAGTTCTTC
.	TRBV7-2	TRBJ2-2	few	CASRFPTGELFF	TGTGCCAGCAGATTTCCTACCGGGGAGCTGTTTTTT
TRBD1	TRBV12-3/TRBV12-4	TRBJ2-1	many	CASSMGQFPASYEQFF	TGTGCCAGCAGTATGGGACAGTTCCCCGCATCATATGAGCAGTTCTTC
TRBD1	TRBV5-1	TRBJ2-7	many	CASSSKPGQGGLTYEQYF	TGCGCCAGCAGCTCTAAACCGGGACAGGGGGGACTAACCTACGAGCAGTACTTC
TRBD2	TRBV11-2	TRBJ2-7	few	CASSSPIAGVHEQYF	TGTGCCAGCAGCTCACCTATAGCGGGAGTCCACGAGCAGTACTTC
TRBD2	TRBV12-3/TRBV12-4	TRBJ2-5	.	CASGPGLAGQETQYF	TGTGCCAGCGGACCCGGCCTAGCGGGGCAAGAGACCCAGTACTTC
.	TRBV20-1	TRBJ1-1	few	CSARLPGGYTEAFF	TGCAGTGCTAGATTACCAGGCGGTTACACTGAAGCTTTCTTT
TRBD2	TRBV6-2/TRBV6-3	TRBJ2-7	many	CASNPSGSKSYEQYF	TGTGCCAGCAACCCGAGCGGGAGTAAATCCTACGAGCAGTACTTC
.	TRBV14	TRBJ1-1	few	CASSRQTLMNTEAFF	TGTGCCAGCAGCCGACAGACACTGATGAACACTGAAGCTTTCTTT
.	TRBV12-3/TRBV12-4	TRBJ1-5	few	CASSFGGRGQPQHF	TGTGCCAGCAGTTTTGGGGGAAGGGGACAGCCCCAGCATTTT
TRBD1	TRBV20-1	TRBJ2-5	few	CSARGEGAGETQYF	TGCAGTGCTAGAGGAGAGGGGGCAGGGGAGACCCAGTACTTC
.	TRBV2	TRBJ2-3	.	CASKGADTSTDTQYF	TGTGCCAGCAAAGGGGCAGACACTAGCACAGATACGCAGTATTTT
.	TRBV11-2	TRBJ2-5	few	CASSPLTTVSGYF	TGTGCCAGCAGCCCTCTTACGACAGTCTCGGGATACTTC